This entry is about one T cell receptor (beta chain). Its antigen is undetermined. The data belong to a study of CXCR3-negative and CXCR3-positive naive CD8 T cells. Study-wide points: Both of the naive subsets showed about the same high diversity, but memory CD8+ cells had much less. Upon cryopreservation, CXCR3 expression partially decreased, and most assays used fresh PBMCs. Naive CXCR3-positive and CXCR3-negative cells shared TRBV-TRBJ usage; memory cells diverged. CXCR3-positive naive cells carried more hydrophobic TRB CDR3s than CXCR3-negative ones.

Germline-derived CDR1 and CDR2 are SQVTM and ANQGSEA. This CDR3 is 12 amino acids long. The libraries of TRB cDNA were prepared using 5' RACE with UMI labels. TCRdb reprocessed the 5' RACE reads, keeping one entry per CDR3 protein, no DNA. The table lists 6,000 or so distinct CDR3 sequences. Sequenced sample: naive CXCR3+ CD8+ T cells from blood. Subset noted: CD45RO-CCR7+CD27+CD95- naive CD8+ T cells expressing CXCR3 (TNR3+). The clonotype comes from a human donor in good health. Some clones in this sample may be carry-over from other donors' samples. V usage is TRBV29-1 and J usage is TRBJ2-1; as DNA is missing, the TRBD1 call by TCRdb cannot be tested. CDR3 loop: CSVEQGGNEQFF.